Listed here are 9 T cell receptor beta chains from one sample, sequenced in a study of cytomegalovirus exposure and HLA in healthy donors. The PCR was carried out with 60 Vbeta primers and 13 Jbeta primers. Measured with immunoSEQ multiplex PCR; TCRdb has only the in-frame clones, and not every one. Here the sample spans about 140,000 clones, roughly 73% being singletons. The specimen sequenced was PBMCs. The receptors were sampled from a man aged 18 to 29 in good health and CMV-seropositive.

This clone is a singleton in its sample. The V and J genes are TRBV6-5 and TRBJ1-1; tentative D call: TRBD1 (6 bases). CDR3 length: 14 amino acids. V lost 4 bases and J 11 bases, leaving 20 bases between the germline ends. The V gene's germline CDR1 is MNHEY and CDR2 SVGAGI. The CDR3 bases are TGTGCCAGCAGTTTGAACGAGGGACAACGGTTGGCTTTCTTT. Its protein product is CASSLNEGQRLAFF.

The CDR3 here is CASSLGLAKAKNIQYF. The DNA of the CDR3 is TGTGCCAGCAGCTTGGGACTAGCAAAAGCCAAAAACATTCAGTACTTC. The chain is built from TRBV13 and TRBJ2-4; 9 bases match TRBD2. The V gene end was trimmed by 3 bases and the J gene end by 0 bases; junction bases not matched to a gene: 3. The CDR3 totals 16 residues. The germline CDR1 and CDR2 sequences are PRHDT and FYEKMQ (reference sequence).

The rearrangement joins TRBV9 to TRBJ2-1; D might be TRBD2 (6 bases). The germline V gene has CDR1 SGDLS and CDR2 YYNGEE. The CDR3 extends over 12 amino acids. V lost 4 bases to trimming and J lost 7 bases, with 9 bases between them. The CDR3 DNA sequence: TGTGCCAGCAGCTCGAGCGGGAATGAGCAGTTCTTC. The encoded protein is CASSSSGNEQFF.

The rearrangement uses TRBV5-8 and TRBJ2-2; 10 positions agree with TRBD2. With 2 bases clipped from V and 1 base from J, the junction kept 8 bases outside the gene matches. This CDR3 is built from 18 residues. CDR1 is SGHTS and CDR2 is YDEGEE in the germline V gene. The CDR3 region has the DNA TGTGCCAGCAGCTTCCAATGGACTAGCGGAGGGAACACCGGGGAGCTGTTTTTT. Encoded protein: CASSFQWTSGGNTGELFF.

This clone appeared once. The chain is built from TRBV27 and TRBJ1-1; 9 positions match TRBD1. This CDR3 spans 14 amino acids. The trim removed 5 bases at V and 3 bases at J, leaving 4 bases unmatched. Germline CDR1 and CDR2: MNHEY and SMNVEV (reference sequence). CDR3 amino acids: CASSRDRDYTEAFF. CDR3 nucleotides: TGTGCCAGCAGTCGGGACAGGGATTACACTGAAGCTTTCTTT.

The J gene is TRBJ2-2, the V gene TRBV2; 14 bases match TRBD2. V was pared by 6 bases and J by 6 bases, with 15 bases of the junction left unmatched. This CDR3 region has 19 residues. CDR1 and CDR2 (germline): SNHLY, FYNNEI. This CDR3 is CASRLGLAGEDGSAGELFF. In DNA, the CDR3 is TGTGCCAGCAGGCTGGGACTAGCGGGAGAAGACGGGTCCGCCGGGGAGCTGTTTTTT.

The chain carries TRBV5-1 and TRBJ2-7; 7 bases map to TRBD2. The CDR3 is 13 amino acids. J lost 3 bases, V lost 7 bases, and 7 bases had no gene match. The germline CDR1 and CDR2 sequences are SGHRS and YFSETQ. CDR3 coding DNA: TGCGCCAGCGGAGAACTAGCGAGCTACGAGCAGTACTTC. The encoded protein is CASGELASYEQYF.

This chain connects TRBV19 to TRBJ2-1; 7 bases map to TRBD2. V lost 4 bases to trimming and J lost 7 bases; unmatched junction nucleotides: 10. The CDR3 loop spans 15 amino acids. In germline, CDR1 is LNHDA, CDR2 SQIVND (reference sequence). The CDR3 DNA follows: TGTGCCAGTAGTACCCTAGCGGTCGGGGGGAATGAGCAGTTCTTC. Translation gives CASSTLAVGGNEQFF.

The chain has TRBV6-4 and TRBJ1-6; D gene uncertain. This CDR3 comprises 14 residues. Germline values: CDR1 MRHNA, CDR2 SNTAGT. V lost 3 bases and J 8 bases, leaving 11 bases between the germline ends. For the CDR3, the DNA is TGTGCCAGCAGTGAGGAGGACCAACATTCACCCCTCCACTTT. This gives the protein CASSEEDQHSPLHF.